This T cell receptor beta chain derives from a study of blood T cell repertoires in COVID-19. Assay: immunoSEQ multiplex PCR; the TCRdb copy retains only in-frame clones and omits some. Of approximately 300,000 clones listed, about 85% are singletons. Germline values: CDR1 SEHNR, CDR2 FQNEAQ (reference sequence). With 6 bases clipped from V and 7 bases from J, the junction kept 14 bases outside the gene matches. This CDR3 has 17 amino acids. This clonotype was sampled from a woman aged 50 to 60 with active or convalescent COVID-19. This rearrangement joins TRBV7-9 to TRBJ2-1, with 11 bases identical to TRBD2. The sequenced sample was peripheral blood. CDR3 DNA sequence: TGTGCCAGCAGGGACCTGCTAACTAGCGGGAGTGGTAATGAGCAGTTCTTC. This encodes CASRDLLTSGSGNEQFF.